This T cell receptor (beta chain) is drawn from a study of cytomegalovirus exposure and HLA in healthy donors. General study findings and limits: Previously analyzed data showed that most TCR beta V segments were productive at a frequency of about 87% or about 30%. A missense variant in DCLRE1C was later tied to TCR beta V- and J-gene trimming.

PCR amplification relied on 60 Vbeta primers (plus 13 Jbeta primers). TCRdb's copy holds only in-frame clones and misses some; the assay was immunoSEQ multiplex PCR. Here the sample spans about 190,000 clones, more than 60% being singletons. This clone was observed once. Its antigen is not identified. Trimming took off 4 bases at V and 1 base at J, with 13 bases between the two ends. The CDR3 has 15 amino acids. Germline CDR1 PRHDT, CDR2 FYEKMQ (reference sequence). The TCR was taken from a woman in her 30s in good health and CMV-seropositive. This chain joins TRBV13 and TRBJ2-5; D might be TRBD2 (5 bases). The sample was PBMCs. The CDR3 DNA reads as TGTGCCAGCAGCTCTACGCTAGCTATCCAAGAGACCCAGTACTTC. Translation: CASSSTLAIQETQYF. Full variable domain (missing parts from reference TRBV13 and TRBJ2-5): AAGVIQSPRHLIKEKRETATLKCYPIPRHDTVYWYQQGPGQDPQFLISFYEKMQSDKGSIPDRFSAQQFSDYHSELNMSSLELGDSALYFCASSSTLAIQETQYFGPGTRLLVL.